Sequencing of this T cell receptor beta chain was carried out in a study of T cell clonality in common variable immunodeficiency. Sequencing input was equivalent genomic DNA from CVID and controls. Sequencing was performed with immunoSEQ multiplex PCR; in TCRdb, only in-frame clones are kept and a portion is missing. Observed in the sample are 42,000 or so clones, none of them singletons. The table lists this clone with a few counts. The sample consisted of peripheral blood mononuclear cells. The receptor was derived from a person between 18 and 70 years old in good health.

The CDR3 sequence is CASSFSSNQPQHF. The covered CDR3 bases are TGTGCCAGCAGCTTCAGTAGCAATCAGCCC. The genes are TRBV11-2 and TRBJ1-5, with D unclear. The CDR3 extends 3 residues past the end of the read, so its final part is completed from the germline J gene. Trimming cost V 3 bases and J 0 bases, with 3 bases left between them. Germline assignment: CDR1 SGHAT and CDR2 FQNNGV. This CDR3 comprises 13 residues. Filled out from reference TRBV11-2 and TRBJ1-5, the complete variable domain reads EAGVAQSPRYKIIEKRQSVAFWCNPISGHATLYWYQQILGQGPKLLIQFQNNGVVDDSQLPKDRFSAERLKGVDSTLKIQPAKLEDSAVYLCASSFSSNQPQHFGDGTRLSIL.